This record concerns one T cell receptor beta chain sequence. Its antigen remains unknown. Germline loops: CDR1 MNHNS, CDR2 SASEGT. The germline V and J ends were trimmed by 6 bases and 1 base, with 12 bases remaining between them. The CDR3 runs 14 residues. This record belongs to a study of early stage breast cancer tumors. Study-wide results and limits: Tumor and normal breast were distinguished via blood comparison in most of the 16 patients. Enriched TCRB sequences shared across patients were mostly commonly generated sequences.

TCRdb's copy holds only in-frame clones and misses some; the assay was immunoSEQ multiplex PCR. The sample includes roughly 13,000 clones, roughly three quarters seen only once; the top ten take 7.6%. The sequencing input was normal breast tissue next to the tumor. This chain links TRBV6-1 with TRBJ2-5; D call uncertain. This sequence originates from a person aged 45-65 years with breast cancer. In nucleotides, the CDR3 is TGTGCCAGCAGCGCCAGTTCCATCCAAGAGACCCAGTACTTC. Translation: CASSASSIQETQYF.